This record covers a single T cell receptor beta chain. CDR1 and CDR2 (germline): LNHNV, YYDKDF (reference sequence). The V and J ends lost 1 base and 3 bases, in that order; junction bases with no gene match: 4. The length of the CDR3 is 16 residues. Assay used: immunoSEQ multiplex PCR; TCRdb lists only in-frame clones, some missing. This sample has about 90,000 clones, with roughly nine tenths found just once. This specimen belongs to a study of blood T cell repertoires in COVID-19. Study summary: Acute-phase and convalescent COVID-19 samples originated in the United States, Italy and Spain.

The sequenced material came from peripheral blood. The sequence was collected from a human donor with active COVID-19. The donor label of this sample is uncertain. This chain links TRBV15 with TRBJ2-1; 9 bases fit TRBD2. CDR3 DNA sequence: TGTGCCACCAGCAGAGGATCTAGCGGGGACTACAATGAGCAGTTCTTC. Translation gives CATSRGSSGDYNEQFF.